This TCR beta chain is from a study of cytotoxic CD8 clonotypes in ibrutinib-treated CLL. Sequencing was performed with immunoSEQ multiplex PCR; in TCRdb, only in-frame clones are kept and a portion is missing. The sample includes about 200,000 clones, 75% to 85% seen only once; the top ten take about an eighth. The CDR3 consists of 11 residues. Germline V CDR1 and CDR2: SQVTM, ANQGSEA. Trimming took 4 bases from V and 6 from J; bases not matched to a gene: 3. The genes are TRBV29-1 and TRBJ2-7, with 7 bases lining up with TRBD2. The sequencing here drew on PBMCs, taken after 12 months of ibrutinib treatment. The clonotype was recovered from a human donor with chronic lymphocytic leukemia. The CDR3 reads CSVAPGGEQYF. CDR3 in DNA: TGCAGCGTTGCCCCGGGGGGCGAGCAGTACTTC.